These 14 T cell receptor beta chains originate from one sample sequenced in a study of cytomegalovirus exposure and HLA in healthy donors. A multiplex PCR was run with 60 Vbeta primers and 13 Jbeta primers. Here immunoSEQ multiplex PCR was the method, and the copy in TCRdb shows in-frame clones only, minus some. The data hold around 150,000 clones, with approximately 87% observed a single time. Sequenced sample: PBMCs. These receptors originate from a woman aged 25 to 39 in good health and CMV-seronegative.

The chain joins TRBV4-3 to TRBJ1-1; D might be TRBD1 (5 bases). Trimming cost V 0 bases and J 4 bases, with 12 bases left between them. Germline CDR1 and CDR2: LGHNA and YSLEER. This CDR3 is 15 amino acids long. The CDR3 nucleotides are TGCGCCAGCAGCCAAGATAGGGGCAGGAGCACTGAAGCTTTCTTT. Its protein is CASSQDRGRSTEAFF.

V usage is TRBV6-6 and J usage is TRBJ1-2, with D unclear. Germline CDR1 is MNHNY and CDR2 is SVGAGI (reference sequence). V gave up 2 bases and J gave up 3 bases, with 4 bases separating them. The CDR3 length is 12 residues. The CDR3 sequence is CASSYEDYGYTF. In DNA form, the CDR3 reads TGTGCCAGCAGTTACGAGGACTATGGCTACACCTTC.

The V and J genes are TRBV7-8 and TRBJ2-1; TRBD1 is a possible D gene (7 bases). Trimming pared 6 bases from V and 0 bases from J, leaving 21 bases between. The CDR3 has 18 residues. Germline V gene data show CDR1 as SGHVS and CDR2 as FQNEAQ. The CDR3, as DNA: TGTGCCAGCAGTCCGACGGAGGGGGCGCTCTCCTCCTACAATGAGCAGTTCTTC. It specifies CASSPTEGALSSYNEQFF.

A few counts support this clone. The chain employs TRBV6-1 and TRBJ2-7; no clear D gene. Germline CDR1 MNHNS, CDR2 SASEGT. V lost 2 bases and J lost 0, with 14 bases in between. The CDR3 spans 16 residues. The CDR3 DNA follows: TGTGCCAGCAGTGAACCTGGTGGGCTTAGCTCCTACGAGCAGTACTTC. Residues: CASSEPGGLSSYEQYF.

The chain employs TRBV6-1 and TRBJ1-4; 7 nucleotides match TRBD1. V shed 3 bases, J shed 1 base, and the junction held 2 bases outside the gene matches. The germline CDR1 and CDR2 sequences are MNHNS and SASEGT. The CDR3 sequence is 15 residues long. The CDR3 DNA sequence: TGTGCCAGCAGTGAGAGACAGGGAACTAATGAAAAACTGTTTTTT. Translation gives CASSERQGTNEKLFF.

The chain combines TRBV10-3 with TRBJ2-7, with 8 bases that match TRBD2. Germline V CDR1 and CDR2: ENHRY, SYGVKD. The CDR3 has 12 residues. Trimming cost V 6 bases and J 6 bases; bases outside gene matches: 4. This chain's CDR3 is CAIRNSGSEQYF. CDR3 nucleotide sequence: TGTGCCATCAGAAACAGCGGGAGCGAGCAGTACTTC.

The chain recombines TRBV9 with TRBJ2-1, with TRBD1 matching 10 bases. Germline V gene sequence: CDR1 SGDLS, CDR2 YYNGEE. With V trimmed by 4 bases and J by 7 bases, 11 bases remained unmatched. This CDR3 is built from 16 residues. CDR3 DNA: TGTGCCAGCAGCACCCCCGGGACAGGGGTAGGAAATGAGCAGTTCTTC. This encodes CASSTPGTGVGNEQFF.

The chain has TRBV5-4 and TRBJ2-7, with D possibly TRBD1 on 6 matching bases. Trimming removed 4 bases from V and 5 bases from J, with 13 bases in between. The CDR3 is made up of 13 amino acids. Germline assignment: CDR1 SGHNT and CDR2 YYREEE (reference sequence). This chain's CDR3 is CASSDRTVDEQYF. The CDR3 nucleotides are TGTGCCAGCAGCGACCGGACAGTAGACGAGCAGTACTTC.

This clone was counted once. This rearrangement joins TRBV19 to TRBJ2-1, with 8 bases aligning to TRBD2. Germline CDR1 and CDR2: LNHDA and SQIVND (reference sequence). The CDR3 has 15 residues. The J segment lost 7 bases and the V segment lost 9 bases, leaving 14 bases of the junction unmatched. The CDR3 nucleotides are TGTGCCAGCGCGAGAGGGTGGCGGGGGGCTAATGAGCAGTTCTTC. Translated, it gives CASARGWRGANEQFF. Complete variable domain (other parts from reference TRBV19 and TRBJ2-1): DGGITQSPKYLFRKEGQNVTLSCEQNLNHDAMYWYRQDPGQGLRLIYYSQIVNDFQKGDIAEGYSVSREKKESFPLTVTSAQKNPTAFYLCASARGWRGANEQFFGPGTRLTVL.

This clone was recorded a few times. The chain employs TRBV28 and TRBJ1-3, with unresolved D. Germline CDR1 MDHEN, CDR2 SYDVKM. The germline V and J ends were trimmed by 4 bases and 5 bases, with 12 bases remaining between them. The CDR3 has 14 amino acids. The CDR3 DNA reads as TGTGCCAGCAGTTCCCCACGGTTAAGAAACACCATATATTTT. It translates to CASSSPRLRNTIYF.

Worth noting for this clone: Other DNA sequences within the sample encode an identical CDR3. The chain uses TRBV18 and TRBJ2-3; D remains unclear. The CDR3 covers 13 residues. In germline, CDR1 is KGHSH, CDR2 LQKENI. V was shortened by 2 bases and J by 0 bases, with 3 bases between the two germline ends. CDR3 amino acids: CASSPSSTDTQYF. The CDR3 DNA reads as TGTGCCAGCTCACCATCTAGCACAGATACGCAGTATTTT.

This chain connects TRBV19 to TRBJ2-7; 7 bases agree with TRBD1. CDR3 length: 15 residues. J lost 4 bases, V lost 1 base, and 7 bases had no gene match. Germline values: CDR1 LNHDA, CDR2 SQIVND (reference sequence). Written as DNA, the CDR3 is TGTGCCAGTAGTATAGCCTTGGGACAGACATACGAGCAGTACTTC. Translating gives CASSIALGQTYEQYF.

This chain joins TRBV6-5 and TRBJ1-1; no clear D. V gave up 0 bases and J gave up 2 bases, with 7 bases separating them. The CDR3 consists of 14 residues. Germline V gene lookup returns CDR1 MNHEY and CDR2 SVGAGI. The chain's CDR3 is CASSYSTGNTEAFF. CDR3 DNA: TGTGCCAGCAGTTACTCGACGGGAAACACTGAAGCTTTCTTT.

The V gene is TRBV6-6, the J gene TRBJ2-1, with TRBD2 matching 7 bases. Trimming took 7 bases from V and 4 from J; bases not matched to a gene: 7. CDR3 size: 14 residues. Germline V gene lookup returns CDR1 MNHNY and CDR2 SVGAGI (reference sequence). CDR3 protein: CASNPTSRYNEQFF. CDR3 sequence (DNA): TGTGCCAGCAACCCGACTAGCAGATACAATGAGCAGTTCTTC.